The clone carrying this TCR beta chain was counted between two and nine times. TCRdb re-derived calls from the reads in MiXCR, one entry per CDR3 protein. The sample comprises tens of thousands of distinct CDR3 sequences, about 20% of which are singletons, and less than 2.5% rests with the top ten. Germline V CDR1 and CDR2: SGHTA, FQGNSA. The CDR3 runs 13 residues. The V end lost 5 bases, the J end lost 4 bases, and 11 bases lay between the germline ends. This record comes from a study of lung T cells in sarcoidosis with Löfgren's syndrome. Study-wide context: CD4+ T cells build up in sarcoidosis bronchoalveolar lavage fluid.

This clonotype was obtained from a human donor with sarcoidosis (Löfgren's syndrome or another form), or a control subject (not recorded which). The V call is TRBV7-2, the J call TRBJ2-5; D possibly matches TRBD1 or TRBD2 (7 bases each). The sample comprised CD4+ T cells from PBMCs. CDR3 sequence (DNA): TGTGCCAGCAGCCCCAGGGGGGGAGAGACCCAGTACTTC. Its translation is CASSPRGGETQYF.